Sequencing of this T cell receptor beta chain was carried out in a study of T cell changes during pregnancy in multiple sclerosis. CDR3 length: 18 residues. V lost 5 bases and J 5 bases, leaving 22 bases between the germline ends. Germline lookup yields CDR1 MGHDK and CDR2 SYGVNS. Here immunoSEQ multiplex PCR was the method, and the copy in TCRdb shows in-frame clones only, minus some. The data hold over 10,000 clones, with 85% to 90% observed a single time. The specimen comprised CD8+ T cells from peripheral blood mononuclear cells, sampled in the second trimester of pregnancy. The sequence was obtained from a female donor in good health, enrolled as a control in a pregnancy study. This chain joins TRBV25-1 and TRBJ2-6, with D possibly being TRBD1 (5 bases). The CDR3 DNA sequence: TGTGCCAGCAGTCCGAAGAGAGATGGACAAAGTCGGGCCAACGTCCTGACTTTC. It encodes CASSPKRDGQSRANVLTF.